The 10 T cell receptor beta chains listed next were all sequenced from one sample in a study of blood T cells in healthy people across ages. Through a sample-barcoded 5' primer and a J-beta primer mix, a second PCR was run for 7 to 11 cycles. TCRdb ran MiXCR on the 5' RACE reads and lists one entry per CDR3 protein. This sample yields roughly 790,000 distinct CDR3 sequences, of which about 42% are seen a single time; 20% to 25% belongs to the top ten. Sequenced input: blood. These TCRs come from a woman aged 60-75 years in good health.

This chain uses TRBV3-1 with TRBJ2-7, with 12 bases identical to TRBD2. Matching the DNA end better, TRBJ2-5 makes the J call doubtful. Germline V gene data show CDR1 as LGHDT and CDR2 as YNNKEL (reference sequence). The CDR3 is 14 residues long. The CDR3 DNA reads as TGTGCCAGCAGCGCTACTAGCGGGGGGGAGACCCAGTACTTC. Translation gives CASSATSGGETQYF.

The chain links TRBV5-1 to TRBJ1-3, with 7 bases matching TRBD1. Germline values: CDR1 SGHRS, CDR2 YFSETQ. Trimming at V came to 5 bases and at J to 0 bases, leaving 14 bases not matched to a gene. The CDR3 consists of 18 residues. The CDR3 DNA reads as TGCGCCAGCAGGAGAGTGGGAGGGGGCTCCTTCTCTGGAAACACCATATATTTT. It specifies CASRRVGGGSFSGNTIYF. The complete variable domain, with remaining parts taken from reference TRBV5-1 and TRBJ1-3, reads KAGVTQTPRYLIKTRGQQVTLSCSPISGHRSVSWYQQTPGQGLQFLFEYFSETQRNKGNFPGRFSGRQFSNSRSEMNVSTLELGDSALYLCASRRVGGGSFSGNTIYFGEGSWLTVV.

The rearrangement links TRBV7-2 to TRBJ2-5; no clear D. TRBJ2-7 matches the DNA end more closely, so the J call is doubtful. The germline V gene has CDR1 SGHTA and CDR2 FQGNSA. This CDR3 region has 14 residues. This CDR3 is CASSPYQSPYEQYF. CDR3 in DNA: TGTGCCAGCAGCCCATACCAGAGCCCCTACGAGCAGTACTTC.

The V gene is TRBV20-1, the J gene TRBJ2-1; TRBD1 or TRBD2 may be the D gene (7 bases each). The J call is doubtful: the DNA matches TRBJ2-7 better. Germline CDR1 reads DFQATT; CDR2 reads SNEGSKA (reference sequence). The CDR3 is 15 amino acids. CDR3 coding DNA: TGCAGTGCTACCAGCGGGACAGCCTCCTACAATGAGCAGTACTTC. Encoded protein: CSATSGTASYNEQYF.

The CDR3 here is CASSLDDTGELFF. In nucleotides, the CDR3 is TGTGCCAGCAGCTTAGACGACACCGGGGAGCTGTTTTTT. The chain uses TRBV4-2 and TRBJ2-2; no definite D call. CDR1 is LGHNA and CDR2 is YNFKEQ in the germline V gene. The CDR3 is made up of 13 amino acids. V dropped 5 bases and J dropped 3 bases, with 7 bases sitting between them.

The V call is TRBV9, the J call TRBJ2-5; TRBD2 aligns across 12 bases. The DNA end favors TRBJ2-7, so the J call may be wrong. Germline V gene data show CDR1 as SGDLS and CDR2 as YYNGEE. The CDR3 totals 14 residues. CDR3 region: CASSGRLAGDEQYF. For the CDR3, the DNA is TGTGCCAGCAGCGGACGACTAGCGGGAGACGAGCAGTACTTC.

The V gene is TRBV4-2, the J gene TRBJ1-4, with 7 bases lining up with TRBD1. The CDR3 consists of 15 residues. In germline, CDR1 is LGHNA, CDR2 YNFKEQ. After removal of 0 bases from V and 8 bases from J, the junction contained 6 bases not matched to a gene. The CDR3 sequence: CASSQEQGYGEKLFF. DNA of the CDR3: TGTGCCAGCAGCCAAGAACAGGGGTATGGAGAAAAACTGTTTTTT.

Turning to this clonotype: The junction shows a germline mismatch at one end, possibly a read error. This chain joins TRBV10-3 and TRBJ2-3; TRBD2 matches 12 bases. CDR1 and CDR2 (germline): ENHRY, SYGVKD. The CDR3 loop spans 16 amino acids. CDR3 in amino acids: CAISVGLAGSTGTQYF. The CDR3 DNA reads as TGTGCCATCAGTGTCGGACTAGCGGGGTCCACAGGTACGCAGTATTTT.

The gene calls are TRBV6-5 and TRBJ2-5, with 9 bases matching TRBD2. Unmatched junction bases numbered 6, after V lost 2 bases and J lost 2 bases. Germline V gives CDR1 MNHEY, CDR2 SVGAGI. This CDR3 is 16 amino acids long. Here the CDR3 DNA reads TGTGCCAGCAGTTACGAGGGTAGCGGGGGTCAAGAGACCCAGTACTTC. It specifies CASSYEGSGGQETQYF.

The J gene is TRBJ2-7, the V gene TRBV12-3 or TRBV12-4, with 10 bases lining up with TRBD1. Trimming took 1 base from V and 5 from J; bases not matched to a gene: 5. The CDR3 has 15 amino acids. The CDR3 DNA reads TGTGCCAGCAGTTTAGGGGACAGGGGCGAAGACGAGCAGTACTTC. It specifies CASSLGDRGEDEQYF.